A single sample is the source of the 5 T cell receptor beta chains below, sequenced in a study of T cell changes during pregnancy in multiple sclerosis. Repertoires were generated with immunoSEQ multiplex PCR, while TCRdb's copy carries only in-frame clones and drops some. The sample has around 48,000 clones; about 90% are singletons. Sample: CD4+ T cells from peripheral blood mononuclear cells, taken in the second trimester of pregnancy. These receptors were collected from a female donor with multiple sclerosis, enrolled in a pregnancy study.

This chain connects TRBV30 to TRBJ1-2; 10 bases match TRBD1. The CDR3 sequence is 13 residues long. CDR1 and CDR2 (germline): GTSNPN, SVGIG (reference sequence). Germline trimming cut 7 bases from V and 8 bases from J; bases unmatched to any gene: 10. CDR3 sequence (DNA): TGTGCCTCCAATCTGGGACAGGGGCGGGGCTACACCTTC. It codes for CASNLGQGRGYTF. Together with reference TRBV30 and TRBJ1-2, the CDR3 gives the full variable domain: SQTIHQWPATLVQPVGSPLSLECTVEGTSNPNLYWYRQAAGRGLQLLFYSVGIGQISSEVPQNLSASRPQDRQFILSSKKLLLSDSGFYLCASNLGQGRGYTFGSGTRLTVV.

Only a few counts were recorded for this clone. The chain couples TRBV7-5 to TRBJ1-1. TRBV7-5 is given as a pseudogene. CDR3 size: 12 residues. CDR3 protein: CARRLVREGAFF. The CDR3 bases are TGTGCCAGAAGACTCGTGCGGGAAGGCGCTTTCTTT.

The chain combines TRBV5-4 with TRBJ1-6; D gene ambiguous. Looked up from germline, CDR1 is SGHNT and CDR2 is YYREEE (reference sequence). V was pared by 1 base and J by 5 bases, with 7 bases between. This CDR3 has 14 amino acids. CDR3 bases: TGTGCCAGCAGCTTGATCACTGATAATTCACCCCTCCACTTT. Encoded protein: CASSLITDNSPLHF.

There are a few counts of this clone. CDR3: CASSLAGQNTEAFF. The CDR3 DNA sequence: TGCGCCAGCAGCTTGGCCGGACAGAACACTGAAGCTTTCTTT. This chain connects TRBV5-1 to TRBJ1-1; D is perhaps TRBD1 (5 bases). Trimming took 0 bases from V and 1 from J, leaving 7 bases between them. The CDR3 length is 14 residues. Germline values: CDR1 SGHRS, CDR2 YFSETQ.

The chain is built from TRBV19 and TRBJ1-1; the D gene is possibly TRBD1 (6 bases). This CDR3 is built from 13 residues. In germline, CDR1 is LNHDA, CDR2 SQIVND (reference sequence). Trimming left V 3 bases short and J 6 bases short, with 11 bases between. The CDR3 here is CASSMGGGAEAFF. The CDR3 DNA reads TGTGCCAGTAGTATGGGGGGGGGCGCTGAAGCTTTCTTT. Full variable domain (rest looked up from reference TRBV19 and TRBJ1-1): DGGITQSPKYLFRKEGQNVTLSCEQNLNHDAMYWYRQDPGQGLRLIYYSQIVNDFQKGDIAEGYSVSREKKESFPLTVTSAQKNPTAFYLCASSMGGGAEAFFGQGTRLTVV.